Listed below are T cell receptor beta chains from one sample, sequenced in a study of T cells after posttransplantation cyclophosphamide. The table came from immunoSEQ multiplex PCR; TCRdb's copy has only in-frame clones and leaves some out. This repertoire holds approximately 40,000 clones, and none appear only once. The sequenced material came from PBMCs. The receptors come from a man between 35 and 55 years old in good health, CMV-negative, and a related stem cell transplant donor. Each CDR3 is given with its conserved first and last residue. Each record gives: V gene, J gene, D gene, clone size, CDR3 DNA, CDR3 protein. The D gene is left open where the match is weak. Expanded clones are given a class, and other clones once, few, many or no size at all.

TRBV6-4	TRBJ2-3	NA	few	TGTGCCAGCAGTGGAGACTTTTCAGATACGCAGTGTTTT	CASSGDFSDTQCF
TRBV5-1	TRBJ2-1	TRBD2	many	TGCGCCAGCAGCTTGGAACTAGCGGGAGGTCCGAACAATGAGCAGTTCTTC	CASSLELAGGPNNEQFF
TRBV10-3	TRBJ2-1	TRBD2	many	TGTGCCATCAGTGAGCGCACGGGGGGGCAAGATGAGCAGTTCTTC	CAISERTGGQDEQFF
TRBV5-1	TRBJ2-7	TRBD1	many	TGCGCCAGCAGCCCGGGGACAGGACCCACCTACGAGCAGTACTTC	CASSPGTGPTYEQYF
TRBV30	TRBJ1-5	NA	many	TGTGCCTGGAGTGGACCAGGGAATCAGCCCCAGCATTTT	CAWSGPGNQPQHF
TRBV7-2	TRBJ1-1	NA	many	TGTGCCAGCAGCTTACAGAACACTGAAGCTTTCTTT	CASSLQNTEAFF
TRBV7-3	TRBJ2-5	NA	many	TGTGCCAGCAGCTTATCCTTAGAAGAGACCCAGTACTTC	CASSLSLEETQYF
TRBV29-1	TRBJ2-3	TRBD2	many	TGCAGCGTTGAAAACCCTAGCGGGATACGGTCAGATACGCAGTATTTT	CSVENPSGIRSDTQYF
TRBV13	TRBJ1-2	TRBD1	many	TGTGCCAGCAGCACACGACAGGGGGCGTATGGCTACACCTTC	CASSTRQGAYGYTF
TRBV6-5	TRBJ1-2	NA	NA	TGTGCCAGCAGTTCCGGCGGTGGGCGGGGTCGAGGCTACACCTTC	CASSSGGGRGRGYTF
TRBV9	TRBJ2-2	NA	NA	TGTGCCAGCAGCGTAGCTGCCGCGACCGGGGAGCTGTTTTTT	CASSVAAATGELFF
TRBV7-2	TRBJ2-2	NA	few	TGTGCCAGCAGCTATACGTGGGCCACGAACACCGGGGAGCTGTTTTTT	CASSYTWATNTGELFF
TRBV18	TRBJ1-3	TRBD1	many	TGTGCCAGCTCACAGACAGGGTCTGGAAACACCATATATTTT	CASSQTGSGNTIYF
TRBV12-1	TRBJ2-7	NA	many	TGTGCCAGCAGCCACCGGGACAGGGACCCCCCCCTCTACGAGCAGTACTTC	CASSHRDRDPPLYEQYF
TRBV2	TRBJ1-2	TRBD1	many	TGTGCCAGCAGTGCCGACAGGGTCTATGGCTACACCTTC	CASSADRVYGYTF
TRBV11-3	TRBJ2-1	NA	many	TGTGCCAGCAGCTTAGCTCGAGGGAATGAGCAGTTCTTC	CASSLARGNEQFF
TRBV2	TRBJ1-4	NA	many	TGTGCCAGCAGTGAATTGGGGCTTGATGAAAAACTGTTTTTT	CASSELGLDEKLFF
TRBV6-6	TRBJ2-7	TRBD2	many	TGTGCCAGCAGCGACCTAGCGGGGGGACCCTACGAGCAGTACTTC	CASSDLAGGPYEQYF
TRBV10-2	TRBJ2-7	NA	many	TGCGCCAGCAGTGACGACAGGAACTACGAGCAGTACTTC	CASSDDRNYEQYF
TRBV6-6	TRBJ2-5	NA	many	TGTGCCAGCAGTTACTCTGGGACTTCTCAAGAGACCCAGTACTTC	CASSYSGTSQETQYF
TRBV7-8	TRBJ2-5	TRBD1	many	TGTGCCAGCAGCTCCGGACAGGCCCAAGAGACCCAGTACTTC	CASSSGQAQETQYF
TRBV19	TRBJ2-6	TRBD1	many	TGTGCCAGTAGTCCCATACCGGGACAGGCTATCTCTGGGGCCAACGTCCTGACTTTC	CASSPIPGQAISGANVLTF
TRBV4-1	TRBJ2-7	TRBD2	many	TGCGCCAGCAGCCACTCTAGCGGGGTCGGGTACGAGCAGTACTTC	CASSHSSGVGYEQYF
TRBV7-9	TRBJ2-4	TRBD1	many	TGTGCCAGCAGCCCAGGGACAGGGAAAAACATTCAGTACTTC	CASSPGTGKNIQYF
TRBV9	TRBJ2-3	NA	NA	TGTGCCAGCAGCCCGGAGGGGCCCTACACAGATACGCAGTATTTT	CASSPEGPYTDTQYF
TRBV19	TRBJ1-5	NA	many	TGTGCCAGTAGTCCCGTGCGGGGATCAAGTCAGCCCCAGCATTTT	CASSPVRGSSQPQHF
TRBV5-1	TRBJ2-3	TRBD2	NA	TGCGCCAGCGGACTAGCGGGGTCAGATACGCAGTATTTT	CASGLAGSDTQYF
TRBV5-5	TRBJ1-3	NA	many	TGTGCCAGCAGCCGACAGGTCTCTGGAAACACCATATATTTT	CASSRQVSGNTIYF
TRBV6-1	TRBJ2-1	TRBD2	NA	TGTGCCAGCAGTGAATCGGGAGGGCCCTACAATGAGCAGTTCTTC	CASSESGGPYNEQFF
TRBV5-5	TRBJ2-1	NA	NA	TGTGCCAGCAGCTTGCGACTAGTCCTAGCGAATGAGCAGTTCTTC	CASSLRLVLANEQFF
TRBV5-1	TRBJ1-1	NA	many	TGCGCCAGCCAAAGCGGGGGAAGCATGAACACTGAAGCTTTCTTT	CASQSGGSMNTEAFF
TRBV7-8	TRBJ2-5	TRBD1	few	TGTGCCAGCAGCTTATCAAGGGGGCTGAAGACCCAGTACTTC	CASSLSRGLKTQYF
TRBV1	TRBJ2-1	NA	NA	TGCACCAGCAGCCAGGTCCAAGGGGAACGTACCTCCTACAATGAGCAGTTCTTC	CTSSQVQGERTSYNEQFF
TRBV7-2	TRBJ1-1	NA	many	TGTGCCAGCACCCAGGGCACTGAAGCTTTCTTT	CASTQGTEAFF
TRBV10-3	TRBJ2-2	NA	many	TGTGCCATCAGTGCTCCAGGGGCGAACACCGGGGAGCTGTTTTTT	CAISAPGANTGELFF
TRBV2	TRBJ2-1	TRBD2	NA	TGTGCCAAGCAGGCCGCTAGCGGGAGCTATGAGCAGTTCTTC	CAKQAASGSYEQFF
TRBV6-1	TRBJ1-4	NA	many	TGTGCCAGCAGTAAACGGGGTCAGAGCAATGAAAAACTGTTTTTT	CASSKRGQSNEKLFF
TRBV19	TRBJ2-5	NA	many	TGTGCCAGTAGTATTTGGAGTAGGGAGACCCAGTACTTC	CASSIWSRETQYF
TRBV27	TRBJ1-5	TRBD1	many	TGTGCCAGCAGTCGCGACAGGGAAAATCAGCCCCAGCATTTT	CASSRDRENQPQHF
TRBV7-7	TRBJ2-7	NA	few	TGTGCCAGCAGCTCAGGGGGGCCCCCCTACGAGCAGTACTTC	CASSSGGPPYEQYF
TRBV5-1	TRBJ2-2	NA	many	TGCGCCAGCATGTCGACGGGGAACACCGGGGAGCTGTTTTTT	CASMSTGNTGELFF
TRBV7-2	TRBJ1-5	NA	many	TGTGCCAGCAGCCTGATGATGACAGGCAGCAATCAGCCCCAGCATTTT	CASSLMMTGSNQPQHF
TRBV5-6	TRBJ1-4	TRBD1	many	TGTGCCAGCAGCTCCGACAGGGATTCTGAAAAACTGTTTTTT	CASSSDRDSEKLFF
TRBV19	TRBJ2-2	TRBD2	many	TGTGCCAGTAGTATATGGGGGACTAGCGGGAGGTTAAGCGCCGGGGAGCTGTTTTTT	CASSIWGTSGRLSAGELFF
TRBV18	TRBJ1-2	NA	few	TGTGCCAGCTCACTAGACTCGACAGTTAACTATGGCTACACCTTC	CASSLDSTVNYGYTF